This T cell receptor beta chain was recorded in a study of CD8+ T cells in alopecia areata. Extraction of RNA preceded its reverse transcription into cDNA, which served as the sequencing template. Profiling relied on immunoSEQ multiplex PCR, and the TCRdb table lists in-frame clones only, not all of them. The sample lists about 200,000 clones; about three fifths were seen once. This clone has just a few counts. The CDR3 covers 14 residues. Per germline, CDR1 SGHVS and CDR2 FQNEAQ. Trimming stripped 3 bases from V and 4 bases from J, with 9 bases between. Treatment in this sample: oral pan-JAK inhibitor, 5-10 mg twice daily.

The chain is built from TRBV7-8 and TRBJ2-2, with D tentatively TRBD1 (5 bases). The TCR sequence derives from a human donor with alopecia areata. The specimen comprised CD4+ T cells sorted from blood, sampled at week 4, from a patient treated with tofacitinib. This CDR3 is CASSLMGPTGELFF. CDR3 sequence (DNA): TGTGCCAGCAGCTTGATGGGGCCCACCGGGGAGCTGTTTTTT. Combining the CDR3 with reference TRBV7-8 and TRBJ2-2 gives the whole variable domain GAGVSQSPRYKVAKRGQDVALRCDPISGHVSLFWYQQALGQGPEFLTYFQNEAQLDKSGLPSDRFFAERPEGSVSTLKIQRTQQEDSAVYLCASSLMGPTGELFFGEGSRLTVL.